This record concerns one TCR beta chain sequence. The data were taken from a study of blood T cell repertoires in COVID-19. Study information: Acute-phase and convalescent COVID-19 samples originated in the United States, Italy and Spain. PBMCs, B-cell-depleted T cells, or T cells were the source of the cDNA or gDNA that made up the material.

As originally analysed: Amplification from reference gene primers served as the basis for estimated nucleated cell counts. Generated by immunoSEQ multiplex PCR, the TCRdb table keeps only in-frame clones and is missing some. V and J calls and clone size follow that table, whereas D and trimming were derived from the DNA. Here the sample spans fewer than 150,000 clones, 60% to 80% being singletons. Trimming cost V 1 base and J 3 bases, with 10 bases left between them. CDR1 and CDR2 (germline): LNHDA, SQIVND (reference sequence). The CDR3 totals 15 residues. The sequencing sample was made of peripheral blood. The source of this sequence is a man aged 55 to 70 who had recovered from COVID-19. The chain joins TRBV19 to TRBJ2-1, with D possibly TRBD2 on 6 matching bases. The CDR3 coding sequence is TGTGCCAGTAGTATAGTGGGGGGAATCTACAATGAGCAGTTCTTC. This codes for CASSIVGGIYNEQFF.